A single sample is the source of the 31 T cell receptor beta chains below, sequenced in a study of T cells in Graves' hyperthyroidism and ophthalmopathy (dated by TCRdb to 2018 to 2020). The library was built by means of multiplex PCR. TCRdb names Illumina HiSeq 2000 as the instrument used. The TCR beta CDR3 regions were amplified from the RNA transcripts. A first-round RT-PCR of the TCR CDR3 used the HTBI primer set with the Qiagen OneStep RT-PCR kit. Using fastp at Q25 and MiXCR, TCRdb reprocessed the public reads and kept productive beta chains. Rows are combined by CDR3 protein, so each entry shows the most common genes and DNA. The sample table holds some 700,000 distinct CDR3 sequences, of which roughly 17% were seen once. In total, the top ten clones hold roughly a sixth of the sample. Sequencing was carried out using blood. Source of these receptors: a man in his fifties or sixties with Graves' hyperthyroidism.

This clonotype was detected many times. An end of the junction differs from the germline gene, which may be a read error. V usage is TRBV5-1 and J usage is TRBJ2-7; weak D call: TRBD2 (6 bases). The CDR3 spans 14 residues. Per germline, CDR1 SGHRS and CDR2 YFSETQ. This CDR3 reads CASSLGDSSYEQYF. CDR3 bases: TGTGCCAGCAGCTTAGGGGACTCATCTTACGAGCAGTACTTC.

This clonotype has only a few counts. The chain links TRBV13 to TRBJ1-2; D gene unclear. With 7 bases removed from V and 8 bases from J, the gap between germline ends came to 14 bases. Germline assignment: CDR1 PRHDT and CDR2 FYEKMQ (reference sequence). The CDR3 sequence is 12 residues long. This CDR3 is CASIGRGEGYTF. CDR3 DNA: TGTGCCAGCATCGGGCGCGGGGAGGGCTACACCTTC.

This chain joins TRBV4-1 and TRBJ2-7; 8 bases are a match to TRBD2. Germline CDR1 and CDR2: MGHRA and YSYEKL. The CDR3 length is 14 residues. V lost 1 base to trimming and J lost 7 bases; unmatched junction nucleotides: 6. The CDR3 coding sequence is TGCGCCAGCAGCCAAGTGCTAGCGGGTAGAGAGCAGTACTTC. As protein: CASSQVLAGREQYF.

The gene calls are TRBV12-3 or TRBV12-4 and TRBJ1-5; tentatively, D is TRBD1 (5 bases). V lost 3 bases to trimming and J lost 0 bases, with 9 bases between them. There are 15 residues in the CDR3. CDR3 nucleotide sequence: TGTGCCAGCAGTTTGGGACCCCTTAGCAATCAGCCCCAGCATTTT. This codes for CASSLGPLSNQPQHF.

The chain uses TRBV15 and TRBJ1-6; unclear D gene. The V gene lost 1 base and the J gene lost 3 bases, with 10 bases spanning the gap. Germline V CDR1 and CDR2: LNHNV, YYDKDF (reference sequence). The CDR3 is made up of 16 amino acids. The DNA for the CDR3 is TGTGCCACCAGCAGAGTTATATCCAGCTATAATTCACCCCTCCACTTT. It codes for CATSRVISSYNSPLHF.

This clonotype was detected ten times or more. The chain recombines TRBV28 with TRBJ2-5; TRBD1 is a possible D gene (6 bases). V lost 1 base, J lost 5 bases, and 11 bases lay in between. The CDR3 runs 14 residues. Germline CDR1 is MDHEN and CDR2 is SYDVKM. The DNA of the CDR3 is TGTGCCAGCAGTTTATCTGGGGGCCTGGAGACCCAGTACTTC. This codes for CASSLSGGLETQYF. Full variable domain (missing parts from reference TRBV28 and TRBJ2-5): DVKVTQSSRYLVKRTGEKVFLECVQDMDHENMFWYRQDPGLGLRLIYFSYDVKMKEKGDIPEGYSVSREKKERFSLILESASTNQTSMYLCASSLSGGLETQYFGPGTRLLVL.

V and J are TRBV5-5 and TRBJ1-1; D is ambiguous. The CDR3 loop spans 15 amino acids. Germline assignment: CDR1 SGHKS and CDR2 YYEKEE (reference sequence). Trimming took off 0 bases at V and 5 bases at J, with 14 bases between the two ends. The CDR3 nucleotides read TGTGCCAGCAGCTTGGTTCTGGGAGGATGGACTGAAGCTTTCTTT. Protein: CASSLVLGGWTEAFF.

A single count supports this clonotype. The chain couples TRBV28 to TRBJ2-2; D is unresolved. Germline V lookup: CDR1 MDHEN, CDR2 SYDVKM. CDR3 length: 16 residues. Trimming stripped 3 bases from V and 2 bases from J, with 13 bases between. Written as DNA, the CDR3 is TGTGCCAGCAGTTTGACGACTCCGTTTAACACCGGGGAGCTGTTTTTT. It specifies CASSLTTPFNTGELFF.

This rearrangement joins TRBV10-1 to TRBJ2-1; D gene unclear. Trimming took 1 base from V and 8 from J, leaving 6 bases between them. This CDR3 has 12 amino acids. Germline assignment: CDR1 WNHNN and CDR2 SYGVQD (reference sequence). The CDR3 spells CASSEFADEQFF. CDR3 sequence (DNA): TGCGCCAGCAGTGAGTTCGCCGATGAGCAGTTCTTC.

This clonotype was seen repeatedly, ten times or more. DNA of the CDR3: TGTGCCAGCAGCGAAAGACTAGCGGTATACCAAGAGACCCAGTACTTC. It yields the protein CASSERLAVYQETQYF. The J gene is TRBJ2-5, the V gene TRBV11-2; 9 nucleotides align to TRBD2. This CDR3 has 16 residues. CDR1 and CDR2 from the germline V gene are SGHAT and FQNNGV. J was trimmed by 0 bases and V by 5 bases; bases with no gene match: 7. Combining the CDR3 with reference TRBV11-2 and TRBJ2-5 gives the whole variable domain EAGVAQSPRYKIIEKRQSVAFWCNPISGHATLYWYQQILGQGPKLLIQFQNNGVVDDSQLPKDRFSAERLKGVDSTLKIQPAKLEDSAVYLCASSERLAVYQETQYFGPGTRLLVL.

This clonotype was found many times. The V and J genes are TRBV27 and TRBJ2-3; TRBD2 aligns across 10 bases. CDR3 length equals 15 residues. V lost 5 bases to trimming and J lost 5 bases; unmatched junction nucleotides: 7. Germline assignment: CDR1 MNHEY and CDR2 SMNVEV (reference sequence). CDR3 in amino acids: CASSASGSTVDTQYF. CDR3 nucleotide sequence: TGTGCCAGCAGTGCTAGCGGGAGTACGGTAGATACGCAGTATTTT.

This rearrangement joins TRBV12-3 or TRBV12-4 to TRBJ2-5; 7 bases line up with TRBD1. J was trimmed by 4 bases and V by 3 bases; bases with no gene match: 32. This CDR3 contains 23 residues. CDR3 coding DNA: TGTGCCAGCAGTTTCGTTATTTTTGAGGGACATAAGAAAGACAGGGCGTATGGAGAGACCCAGTACTTC. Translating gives CASSFVIFEGHKKDRAYGETQYF.

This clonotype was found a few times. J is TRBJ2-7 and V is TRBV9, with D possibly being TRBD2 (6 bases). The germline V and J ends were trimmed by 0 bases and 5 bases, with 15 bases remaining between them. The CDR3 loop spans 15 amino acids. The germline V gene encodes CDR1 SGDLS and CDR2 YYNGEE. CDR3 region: CASSVGGAKRNEQYF. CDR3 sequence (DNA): TGTGCCAGCAGCGTAGGCGGGGCCAAGAGAAACGAGCAGTACTTC.

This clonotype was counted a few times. DNA of the CDR3: TGTGCCAGCAGCTACGGGGACAGGGGGTTTGGCACCGGGGAGCTGTTTTTT. Translated, it gives CASSYGDRGFGTGELFF. This chain joins TRBV5-4 and TRBJ2-2; 11 nucleotides line up with TRBD1. CDR3 length: 17 amino acids. V shed 3 bases and J 4 bases; nucleotides not matched to a gene: 8. Germline CDR1 and CDR2: SGHNT and YYREEE (reference sequence).

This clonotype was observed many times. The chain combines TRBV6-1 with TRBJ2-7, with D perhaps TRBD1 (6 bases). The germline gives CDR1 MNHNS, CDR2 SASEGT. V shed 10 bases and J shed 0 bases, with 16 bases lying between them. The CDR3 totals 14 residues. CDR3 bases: TGTGCCACTCACCGGACAGAGAGCTCCTACGAGCAGTACTTC. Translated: CATHRTESSYEQYF.

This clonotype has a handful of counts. CDR3 DNA sequence: TGTGCCATCAGTGAGGGGGGGGACTCCTACAATGAGCAGTTCTTC. Translation: CAISEGGDSYNEQFF. V usage is TRBV10-3 and J usage is TRBJ2-1, with 7 nucleotides matching TRBD2. Looked up from germline, CDR1 is ENHRY and CDR2 is SYGVKD. J lost 0 bases, V lost 2 bases, and 1 base had no gene match. The CDR3 runs 15 residues.

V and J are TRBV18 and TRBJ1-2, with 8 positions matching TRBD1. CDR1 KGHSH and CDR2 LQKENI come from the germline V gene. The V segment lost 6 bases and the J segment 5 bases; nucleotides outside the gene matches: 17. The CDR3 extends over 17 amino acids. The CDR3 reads CASSRATGAIVDYGYTF. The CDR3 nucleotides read TGTGCCAGCTCCCGCGCGACAGGGGCGATTGTAGATTATGGCTACACCTTC.

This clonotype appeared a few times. This CDR3 reads CASSLSRTSGRVGNEQFF. The CDR3 nucleotides read TGCGCCAGCAGCTTGAGCCGGACTAGCGGGAGGGTGGGCAATGAGCAGTTCTTC. The genes are TRBV5-1 and TRBJ2-1, with 15 bases aligning to TRBD2. The V gene end was trimmed by 1 base and the J gene end by 6 bases; junction bases not matched to a gene: 8. The CDR3 has 18 residues. CDR1 and CDR2 (germline): SGHRS, YFSETQ. Full variable domain (remainder filled in from reference TRBV5-1 and TRBJ2-1): KAGVTQTPRYLIKTRGQQVTLSCSPISGHRSVSWYQQTPGQGLQFLFEYFSETQRNKGNFPGRFSGRQFSNSRSEMNVSTLELGDSALYLCASSLSRTSGRVGNEQFFGPGTRLTVL.

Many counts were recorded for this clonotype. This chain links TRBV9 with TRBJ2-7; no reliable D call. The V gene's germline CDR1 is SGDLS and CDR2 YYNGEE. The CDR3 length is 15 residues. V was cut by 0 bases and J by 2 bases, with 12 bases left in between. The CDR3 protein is CASSVAPTSTYEQYF. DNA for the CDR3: TGTGCCAGCAGCGTAGCTCCCACATCCACCTACGAGCAGTACTTC.

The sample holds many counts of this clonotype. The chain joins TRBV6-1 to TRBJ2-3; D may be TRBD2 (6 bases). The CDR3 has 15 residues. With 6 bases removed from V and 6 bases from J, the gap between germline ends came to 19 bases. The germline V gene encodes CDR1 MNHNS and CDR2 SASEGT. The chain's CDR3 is CASSLRGTPLDTQYF. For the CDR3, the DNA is TGTGCCAGCAGCCTTCGGGGGACTCCCCTGGATACGCAGTATTTT.

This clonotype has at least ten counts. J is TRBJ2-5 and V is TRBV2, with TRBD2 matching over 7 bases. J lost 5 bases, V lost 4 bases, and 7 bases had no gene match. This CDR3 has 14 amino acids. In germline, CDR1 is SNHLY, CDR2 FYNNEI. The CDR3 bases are TGTGCCAGCAGTGCACCCCGGGGGGACGAGACCCAGTACTTC. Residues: CASSAPRGDETQYF. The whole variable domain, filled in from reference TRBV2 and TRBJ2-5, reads EPEVTQTPSHQVTQMGQEVILRCVPISNHLYFYWYRQILGQKVEFLVSFYNNEISEKSEIFDDQFSVERPDGSNFTLKIRSTKLEDSAMYFCASSAPRGDETQYFGPGTRLLVL.

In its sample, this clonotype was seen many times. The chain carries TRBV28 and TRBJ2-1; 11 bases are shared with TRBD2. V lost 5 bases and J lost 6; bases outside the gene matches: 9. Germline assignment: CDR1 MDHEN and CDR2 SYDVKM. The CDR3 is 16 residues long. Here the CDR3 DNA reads TGTGCCAGCAGTGCTACACTAGCGGGAGTAGTCAATGAGCAGTTCTTC. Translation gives CASSATLAGVVNEQFF.

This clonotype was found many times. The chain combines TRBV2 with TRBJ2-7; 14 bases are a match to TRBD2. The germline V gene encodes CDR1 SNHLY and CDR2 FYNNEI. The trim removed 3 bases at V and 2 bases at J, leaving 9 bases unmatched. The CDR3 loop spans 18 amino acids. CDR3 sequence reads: CASSDPSGLAGDPYEQYF. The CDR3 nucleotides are TGTGCCAGCAGTGACCCGTCGGGACTAGCGGGAGACCCCTACGAGCAGTACTTC.

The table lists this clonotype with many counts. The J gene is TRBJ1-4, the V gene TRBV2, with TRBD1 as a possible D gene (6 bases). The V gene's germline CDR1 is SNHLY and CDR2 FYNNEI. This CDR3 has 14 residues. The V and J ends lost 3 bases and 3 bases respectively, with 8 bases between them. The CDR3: CASSDRGSNEKLFF. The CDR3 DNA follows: TGTGCCAGCAGTGATAGGGGGTCTAATGAAAAACTGTTTTTT. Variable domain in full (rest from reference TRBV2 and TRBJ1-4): EPEVTQTPSHQVTQMGQEVILRCVPISNHLYFYWYRQILGQKVEFLVSFYNNEISEKSEIFDDQFSVERPDGSNFTLKIRSTKLEDSAMYFCASSDRGSNEKLFFGSGTQLSVL.

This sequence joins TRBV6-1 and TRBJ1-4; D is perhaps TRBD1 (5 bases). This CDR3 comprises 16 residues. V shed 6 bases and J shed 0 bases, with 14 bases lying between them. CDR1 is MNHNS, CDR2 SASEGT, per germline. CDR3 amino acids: CASSEHTGATNEKLFF. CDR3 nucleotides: TGTGCCAGCAGCGAGCATACAGGTGCAACTAATGAAAAACTGTTTTTT.

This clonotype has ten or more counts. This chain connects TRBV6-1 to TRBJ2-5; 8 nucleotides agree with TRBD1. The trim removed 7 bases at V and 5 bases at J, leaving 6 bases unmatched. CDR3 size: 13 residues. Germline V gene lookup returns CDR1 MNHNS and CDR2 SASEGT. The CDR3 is CASKSGQGETQYF. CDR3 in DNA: TGTGCCAGCAAGAGCGGACAGGGCGAGACCCAGTACTTC.

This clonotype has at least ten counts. CDR3 in DNA: TGTGCCAGCAGTGAAGCGCCTTGGACGGAGTATGAGCAGTTCTTC. Its translation: CASSEAPWTEYEQFF. The J gene is TRBJ2-1, the V gene TRBV2; D remains ambiguous. The CDR3 extends over 15 amino acids. Between the trimmed V and J ends, which lost 0 bases and 8 bases, there was a span of 14 bases. The germline gives CDR1 SNHLY, CDR2 FYNNEI.

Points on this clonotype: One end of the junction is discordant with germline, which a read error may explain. The CDR3 bases are TGTGCCAGCAGTTACTCGGTGGGAGGGCCGGGAGAGACCCAGTACTTC. Translation gives CASSYSVGGPGETQYF. V gene TRBV10-3 combines with J gene TRBJ2-5; 7 nucleotides line up with TRBD2. The CDR3 sequence is 16 residues long. The germline CDR1 and CDR2 sequences are ENHRY and SYGVKD.

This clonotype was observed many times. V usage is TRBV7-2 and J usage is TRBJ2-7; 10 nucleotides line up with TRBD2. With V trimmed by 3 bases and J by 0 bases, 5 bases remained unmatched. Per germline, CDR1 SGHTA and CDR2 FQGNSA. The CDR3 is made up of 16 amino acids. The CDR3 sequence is CASSFLTSGHSYEQYF. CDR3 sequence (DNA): TGTGCCAGCAGCTTTCTGACTAGCGGGCACTCCTACGAGCAGTACTTC.

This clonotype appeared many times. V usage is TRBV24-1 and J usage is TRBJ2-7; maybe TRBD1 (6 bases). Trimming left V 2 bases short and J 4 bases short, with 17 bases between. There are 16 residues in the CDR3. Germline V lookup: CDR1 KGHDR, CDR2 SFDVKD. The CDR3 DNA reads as TGTGCCACCAGTGATTCCGCAGGGGATGGTCGATACGAGCAGTACTTC. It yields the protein CATSDSAGDGRYEQYF.

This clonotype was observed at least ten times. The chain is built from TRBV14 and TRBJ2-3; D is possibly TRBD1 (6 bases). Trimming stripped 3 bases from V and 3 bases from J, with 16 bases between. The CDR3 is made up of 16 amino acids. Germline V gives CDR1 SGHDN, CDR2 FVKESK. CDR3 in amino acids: CASSQTPGHRTDTQYF. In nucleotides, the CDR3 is TGTGCCAGCAGCCAGACGCCGGGACACAGAACAGATACGCAGTATTTT. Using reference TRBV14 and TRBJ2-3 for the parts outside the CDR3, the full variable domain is EAGVTQFPSHSVIEKGQTVTLRCDPISGHDNLYWYRRVMGKEIKFLLHFVKESKQDESGMPNNRFLAERTGGTYSTLKVQPAELEDSGVYFCASSQTPGHRTDTQYFGPGTRLTVL.